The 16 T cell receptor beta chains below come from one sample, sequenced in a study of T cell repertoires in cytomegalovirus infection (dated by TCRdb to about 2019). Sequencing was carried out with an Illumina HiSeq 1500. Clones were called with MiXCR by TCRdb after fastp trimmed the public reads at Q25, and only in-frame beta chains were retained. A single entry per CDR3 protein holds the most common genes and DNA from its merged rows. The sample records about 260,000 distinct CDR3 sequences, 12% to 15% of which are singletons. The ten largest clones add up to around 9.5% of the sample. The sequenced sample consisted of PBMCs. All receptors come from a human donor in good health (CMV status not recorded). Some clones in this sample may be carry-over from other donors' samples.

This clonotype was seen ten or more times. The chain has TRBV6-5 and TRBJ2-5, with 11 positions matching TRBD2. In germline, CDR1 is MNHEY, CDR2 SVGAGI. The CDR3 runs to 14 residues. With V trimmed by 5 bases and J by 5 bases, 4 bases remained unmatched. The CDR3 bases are TGTGCCAGCAGTGCTGGGACTAGCGGCGAGACCCAGTACTTC. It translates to CASSAGTSGETQYF.

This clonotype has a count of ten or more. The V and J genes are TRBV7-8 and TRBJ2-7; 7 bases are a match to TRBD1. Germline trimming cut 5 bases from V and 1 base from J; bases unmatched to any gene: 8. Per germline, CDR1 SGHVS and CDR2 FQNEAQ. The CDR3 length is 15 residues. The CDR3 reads CASSPRDSLSYEQYF. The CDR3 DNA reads TGTGCCAGCAGCCCCCGGGACAGCCTTTCCTACGAGCAGTACTTC.

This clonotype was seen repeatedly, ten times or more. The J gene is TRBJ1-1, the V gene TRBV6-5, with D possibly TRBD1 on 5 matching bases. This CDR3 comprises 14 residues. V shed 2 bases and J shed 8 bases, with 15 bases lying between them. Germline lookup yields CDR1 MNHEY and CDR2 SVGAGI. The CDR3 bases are TGTGCCAGCAGTTACGGGGGGACGACGAGGGAAGCTTTCTTT. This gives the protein CASSYGGTTREAFF.

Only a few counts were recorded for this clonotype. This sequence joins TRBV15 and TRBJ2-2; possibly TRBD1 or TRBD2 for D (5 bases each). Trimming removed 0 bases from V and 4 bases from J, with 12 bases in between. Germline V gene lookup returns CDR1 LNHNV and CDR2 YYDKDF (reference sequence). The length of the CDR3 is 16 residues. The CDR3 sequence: CATSRDRDVGTGELFF. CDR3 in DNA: TGTGCCACCAGCAGAGATAGGGACGTTGGCACCGGGGAGCTGTTTTTT. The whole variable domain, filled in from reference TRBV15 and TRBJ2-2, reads DAMVIQNPRYQVTQFGKPVTLSCSQTLNHNVMYWYQQKSSQAPKLLFHYYDKDFNNEADTPDNFQSRRPNTSFCFLDIRSPGLGDTAMYLCATSRDRDVGTGELFFGEGSRLTVL.

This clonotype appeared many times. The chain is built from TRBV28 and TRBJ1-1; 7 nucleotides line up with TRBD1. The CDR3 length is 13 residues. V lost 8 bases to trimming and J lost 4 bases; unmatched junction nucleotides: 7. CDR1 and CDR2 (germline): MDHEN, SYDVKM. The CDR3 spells CASGSGQVTEAFF. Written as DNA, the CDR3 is TGTGCCAGCGGCTCCGGACAGGTCACTGAAGCTTTCTTT.

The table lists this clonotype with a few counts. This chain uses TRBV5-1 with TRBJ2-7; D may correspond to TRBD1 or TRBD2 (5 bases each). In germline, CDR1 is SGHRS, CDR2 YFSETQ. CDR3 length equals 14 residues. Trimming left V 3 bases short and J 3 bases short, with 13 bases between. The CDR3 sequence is CASSSLGESYEQYF. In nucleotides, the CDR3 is TGCGCCAGCAGCTCCCTGGGGGAGAGCTACGAGCAGTACTTC.

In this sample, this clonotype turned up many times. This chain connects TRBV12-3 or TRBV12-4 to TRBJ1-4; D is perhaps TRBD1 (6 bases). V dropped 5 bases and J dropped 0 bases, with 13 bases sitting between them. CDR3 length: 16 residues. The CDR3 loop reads CASSIRQVATNEKLFF. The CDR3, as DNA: TGTGCCAGCAGTATCAGACAGGTAGCAACTAATGAAAAACTGTTTTTT.

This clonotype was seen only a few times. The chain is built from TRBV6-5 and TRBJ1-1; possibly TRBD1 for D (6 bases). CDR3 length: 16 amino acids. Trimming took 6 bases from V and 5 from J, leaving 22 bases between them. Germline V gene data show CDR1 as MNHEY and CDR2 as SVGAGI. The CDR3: CASSALITGSGTEAFF. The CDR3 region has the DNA TGTGCCAGCAGCGCCCTTATAACAGGGAGTGGGACTGAAGCTTTCTTT.

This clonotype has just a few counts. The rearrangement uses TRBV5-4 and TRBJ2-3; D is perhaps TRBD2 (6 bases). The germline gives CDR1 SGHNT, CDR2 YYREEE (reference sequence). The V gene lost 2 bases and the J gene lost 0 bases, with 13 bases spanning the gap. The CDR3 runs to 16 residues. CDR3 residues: CASSLGGRRSTDTQYF. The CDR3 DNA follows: TGTGCCAGCAGCTTAGGTGGGAGGAGGAGCACAGATACGCAGTATTTT.

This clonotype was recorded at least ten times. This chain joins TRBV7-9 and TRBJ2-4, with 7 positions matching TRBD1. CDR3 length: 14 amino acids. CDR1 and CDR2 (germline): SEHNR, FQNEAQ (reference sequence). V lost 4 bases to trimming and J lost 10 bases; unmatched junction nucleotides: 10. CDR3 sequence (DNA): TGTGCCAGCAGCTCAGGGGGACAGAGCTATATTCAGTACTTC. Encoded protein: CASSSGGQSYIQYF.

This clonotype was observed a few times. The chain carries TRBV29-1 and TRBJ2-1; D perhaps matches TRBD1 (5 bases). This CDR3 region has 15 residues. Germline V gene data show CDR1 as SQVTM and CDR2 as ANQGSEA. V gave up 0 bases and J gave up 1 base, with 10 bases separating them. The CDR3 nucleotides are TGCAGCGTTGAAGATCGCAGGGCTTCCTACAATGAGCAGTTCTTC. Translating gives CSVEDRRASYNEQFF.

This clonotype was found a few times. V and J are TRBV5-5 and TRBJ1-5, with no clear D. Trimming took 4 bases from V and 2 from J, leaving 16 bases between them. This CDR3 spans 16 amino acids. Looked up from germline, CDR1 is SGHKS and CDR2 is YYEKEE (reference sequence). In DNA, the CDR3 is TGTGCCAGCAGCCTCGACGTTGGGTTTGGCAATCAGCCCCAGCATTTT. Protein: CASSLDVGFGNQPQHF.

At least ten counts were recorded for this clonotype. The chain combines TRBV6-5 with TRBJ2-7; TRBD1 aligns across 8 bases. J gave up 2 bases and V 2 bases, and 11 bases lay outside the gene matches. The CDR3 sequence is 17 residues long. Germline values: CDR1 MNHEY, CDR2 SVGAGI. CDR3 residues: CASSYAGLMGQAYEQYF. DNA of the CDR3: TGTGCCAGCAGTTACGCGGGGTTGATGGGACAGGCCTACGAGCAGTACTTC.

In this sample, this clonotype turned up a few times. CDR3 DNA sequence: TGTGCCAGCAGGAAGACAGGATACTATGGCTACACCTTC. It codes for CASRKTGYYGYTF. The chain links TRBV6-2 or TRBV6-3 to TRBJ1-2; possibly TRBD1 for D (6 bases). Germline V gene sequence: CDR1 MNHEY, CDR2 SVGEGT. V lost 6 bases and J 3 bases, leaving 11 bases between the germline ends. The CDR3 consists of 13 residues.

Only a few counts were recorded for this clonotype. The CDR3 here is CASSRLGGTDTQYF. The DNA for the CDR3 is TGTGCCAGCAGCCGCCTAGGAGGGACCGATACGCAGTATTTT. This chain joins TRBV13 and TRBJ2-3; possibly TRBD2 for D (6 bases). Germline CDR1 PRHDT, CDR2 FYEKMQ (reference sequence). V dropped 5 bases and J dropped 6 bases, with 15 bases sitting between them. This CDR3 has 14 amino acids.

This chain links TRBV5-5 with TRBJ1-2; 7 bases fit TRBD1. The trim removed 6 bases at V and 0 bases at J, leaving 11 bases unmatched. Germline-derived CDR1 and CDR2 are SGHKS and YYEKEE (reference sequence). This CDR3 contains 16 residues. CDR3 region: CASNFAAGQTNYGYTF. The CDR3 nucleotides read TGTGCCAGCAACTTCGCGGCGGGACAGACTAACTATGGCTACACCTTC.